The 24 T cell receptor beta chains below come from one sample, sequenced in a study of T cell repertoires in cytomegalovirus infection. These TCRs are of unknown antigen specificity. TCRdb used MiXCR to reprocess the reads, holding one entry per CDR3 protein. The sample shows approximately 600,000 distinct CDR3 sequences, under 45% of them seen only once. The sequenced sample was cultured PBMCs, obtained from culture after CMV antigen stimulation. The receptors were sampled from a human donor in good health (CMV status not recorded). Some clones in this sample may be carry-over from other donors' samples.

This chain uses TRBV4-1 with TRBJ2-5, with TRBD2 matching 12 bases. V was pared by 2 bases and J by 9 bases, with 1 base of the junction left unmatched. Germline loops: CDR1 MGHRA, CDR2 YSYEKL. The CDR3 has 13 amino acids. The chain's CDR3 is CASSQLAGGPQYF. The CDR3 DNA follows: TGCGCCAGCAGCCAACTAGCGGGAGGGCCCCAGTACTTC.

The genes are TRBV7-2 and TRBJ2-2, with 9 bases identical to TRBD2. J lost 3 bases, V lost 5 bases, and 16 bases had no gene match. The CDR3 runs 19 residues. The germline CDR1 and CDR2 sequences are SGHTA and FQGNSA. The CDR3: CASSHWVVSGRSDTGELFF. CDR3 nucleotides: TGTGCCAGCAGCCATTGGGTGGTCAGCGGGAGGTCGGACACCGGGGAGCTGTTTTTT.

CDR3 DNA: TGTGCCAGCAGTGACTCCGGGACAGTCTCGTACGAGCAGTACTTC. Its protein is CASSDSGTVSYEQYF. This sequence joins TRBV25-1 and TRBJ2-7; 7 bases are a match to TRBD1. This CDR3 region has 15 residues. J lost 4 bases, V lost 3 bases, and 9 bases had no gene match. Germline lookup yields CDR1 MGHDK and CDR2 SYGVNS.

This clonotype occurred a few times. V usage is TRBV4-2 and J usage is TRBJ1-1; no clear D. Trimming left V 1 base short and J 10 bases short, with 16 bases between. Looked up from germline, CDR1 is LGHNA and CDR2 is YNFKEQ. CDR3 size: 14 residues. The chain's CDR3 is CASSQGDTGVGAFF. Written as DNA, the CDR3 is TGTGCCAGCAGCCAAGGTGACACCGGAGTTGGAGCTTTCTTT.

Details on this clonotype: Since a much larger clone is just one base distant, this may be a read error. CDR3 sequence reads: CARSSSGNTIYF. CDR3 DNA sequence: TGTGCCAGAAGTTCCTCTGGAAACACCATATATTTT. This chain uses TRBV13 with TRBJ1-3; D remains unclear. Germline lookup yields CDR1 PRHDT and CDR2 FYEKMQ (reference sequence). The CDR3 contains 12 residues. V gave up 9 bases and J gave up 0 bases, with 6 bases separating them. Supplemented by reference TRBV13 and TRBJ1-3, the full variable domain reads AAGVIQSPRHLIKEKRETATLKCYPIPRHDTVYWYQQGPGQDPQFLISFYEKMQSDKGSIPDRFSAQQFSDYHSELNMSSLELGDSALYFCARSSSGNTIYFGEGSWLTVV.

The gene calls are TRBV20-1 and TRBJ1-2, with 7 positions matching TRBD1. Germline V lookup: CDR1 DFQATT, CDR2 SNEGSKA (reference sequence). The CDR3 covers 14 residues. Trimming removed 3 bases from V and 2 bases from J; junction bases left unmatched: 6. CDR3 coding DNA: TGCAGTGCTAGTCCTCTAGGGGGCAACTATGGCTACACCTTC. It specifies CSASPLGGNYGYTF.

The CDR3 reads CASSSTSGGRPDTQYF. The CDR3 nucleotides read TGTGCCAGCAGCTCTACTAGCGGGGGGCGCCCAGATACGCAGTATTTT. The chain uses TRBV11-3 and TRBJ2-3, with 12 bases fitting TRBD2. Germline V gene sequence: CDR1 SGHNT, CDR2 YENEEA. The CDR3 spans 16 residues. V shed 4 bases, J shed 4 bases, and the junction held 6 bases outside the gene matches.

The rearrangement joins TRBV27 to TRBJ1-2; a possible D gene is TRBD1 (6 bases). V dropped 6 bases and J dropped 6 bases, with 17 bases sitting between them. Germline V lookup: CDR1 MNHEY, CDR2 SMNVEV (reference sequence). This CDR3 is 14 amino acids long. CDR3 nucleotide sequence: TGTGCCAGCAGACCAACAACAAACAGGGATGGCTACACCTTC. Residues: CASRPTTNRDGYTF.

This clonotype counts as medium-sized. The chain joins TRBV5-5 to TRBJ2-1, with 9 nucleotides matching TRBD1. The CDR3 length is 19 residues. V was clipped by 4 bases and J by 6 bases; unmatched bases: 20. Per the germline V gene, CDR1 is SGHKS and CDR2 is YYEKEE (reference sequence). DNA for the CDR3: TGTGCCAGCAGCCCAGACCGGACAGGGGCCGAGGCGATCCTCAATGAGCAGTTCTTC. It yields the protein CASSPDRTGAEAILNEQFF.

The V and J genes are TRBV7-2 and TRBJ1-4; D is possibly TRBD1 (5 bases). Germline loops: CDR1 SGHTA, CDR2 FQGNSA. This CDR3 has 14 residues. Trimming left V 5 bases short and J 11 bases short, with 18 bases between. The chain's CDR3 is CASSPDRGMGKLFF. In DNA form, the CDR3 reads TGTGCCAGCAGCCCCGACAGAGGGATGGGGAAACTGTTTTTT. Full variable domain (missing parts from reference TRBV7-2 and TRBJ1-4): GAGVSQSPSNKVTEKGKDVELRCDPISGHTALYWYRQSLGQGLEFLIYFQGNSAPDKSGLPSDRFSAERTGGSVSTLTIQRTQQEDSAVYLCASSPDRGMGKLFFGSGTQLSVL.

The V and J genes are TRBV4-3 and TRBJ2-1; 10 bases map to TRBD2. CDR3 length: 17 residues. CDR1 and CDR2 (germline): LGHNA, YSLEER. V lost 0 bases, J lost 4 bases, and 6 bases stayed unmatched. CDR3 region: CASSQDFWTSGYNEQFF. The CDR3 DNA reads TGCGCCAGCAGCCAAGATTTTTGGACTAGCGGTTACAATGAGCAGTTCTTC.

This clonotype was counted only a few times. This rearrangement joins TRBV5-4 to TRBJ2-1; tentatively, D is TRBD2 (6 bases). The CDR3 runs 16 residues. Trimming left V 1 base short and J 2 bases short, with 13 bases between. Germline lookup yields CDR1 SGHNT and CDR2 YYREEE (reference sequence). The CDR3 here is CASSLKLGGTYNEQFF. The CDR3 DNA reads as TGTGCCAGCAGCTTGAAGCTGGGCGGGACCTACAATGAGCAGTTCTTC.

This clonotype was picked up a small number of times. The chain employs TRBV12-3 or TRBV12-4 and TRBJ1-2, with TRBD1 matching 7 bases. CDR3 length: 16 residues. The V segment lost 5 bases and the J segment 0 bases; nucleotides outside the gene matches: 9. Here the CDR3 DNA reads TGTGCCAGCAGTACTCCCTCCGGGACAGCTAACTATGGCTACACCTTC. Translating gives CASSTPSGTANYGYTF.

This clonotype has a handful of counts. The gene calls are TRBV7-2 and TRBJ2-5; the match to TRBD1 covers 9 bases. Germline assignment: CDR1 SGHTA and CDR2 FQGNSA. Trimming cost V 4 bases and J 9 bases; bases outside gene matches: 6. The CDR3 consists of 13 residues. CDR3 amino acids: CASSSGQGLAQYF. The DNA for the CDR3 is TGTGCCAGCAGCTCGGGACAGGGTCTGGCCCAGTACTTC.

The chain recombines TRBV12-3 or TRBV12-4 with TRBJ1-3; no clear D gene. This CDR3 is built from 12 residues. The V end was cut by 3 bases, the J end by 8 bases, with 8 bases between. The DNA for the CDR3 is TGTGCCAGCAGTTTCGATGGGCACACCATATATTTT. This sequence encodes CASSFDGHTIYF.

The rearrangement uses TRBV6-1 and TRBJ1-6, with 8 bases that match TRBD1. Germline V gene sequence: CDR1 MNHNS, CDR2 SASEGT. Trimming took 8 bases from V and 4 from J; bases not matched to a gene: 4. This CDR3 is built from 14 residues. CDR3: CASCGTGYNSPLHF. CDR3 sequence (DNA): TGTGCCAGCTGTGGGACAGGATATAATTCACCCCTCCACTTT.

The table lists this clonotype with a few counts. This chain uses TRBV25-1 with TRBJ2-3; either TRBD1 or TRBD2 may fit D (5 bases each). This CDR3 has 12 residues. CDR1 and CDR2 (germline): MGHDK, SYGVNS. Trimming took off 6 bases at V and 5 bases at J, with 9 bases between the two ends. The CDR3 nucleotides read TGTGCCAGCAGGGGGGAAGAAGATACGCAGTATTTT. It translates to CASRGEEDTQYF.

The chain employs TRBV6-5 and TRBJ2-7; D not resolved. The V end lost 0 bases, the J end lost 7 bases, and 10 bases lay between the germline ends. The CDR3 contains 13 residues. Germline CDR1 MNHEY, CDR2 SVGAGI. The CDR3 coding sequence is TGTGCCAGCAGTTACTCTAGGGCAGGAGAGCAGTACTTC. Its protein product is CASSYSRAGEQYF.

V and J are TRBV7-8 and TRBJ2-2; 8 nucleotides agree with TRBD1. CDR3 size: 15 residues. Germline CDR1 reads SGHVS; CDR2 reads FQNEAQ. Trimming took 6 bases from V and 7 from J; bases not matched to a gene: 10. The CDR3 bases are TGTGCCAGCAGGGGCGGACAGGGTAGACGCGGGGAGCTGTTTTTT. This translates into CASRGGQGRRGELFF. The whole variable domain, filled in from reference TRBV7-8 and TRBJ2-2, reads GAGVSQSPRYKVAKRGQDVALRCDPISGHVSLFWYQQALGQGPEFLTYFQNEAQLDKSGLPSDRFFAERPEGSVSTLKIQRTQQEDSAVYLCASRGGQGRRGELFFGEGSRLTVL.

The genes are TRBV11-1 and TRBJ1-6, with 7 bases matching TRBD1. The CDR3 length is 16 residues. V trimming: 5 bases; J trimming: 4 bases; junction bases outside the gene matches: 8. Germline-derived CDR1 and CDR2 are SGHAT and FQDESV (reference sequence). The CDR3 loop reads CASSLEGGIYNSPLHF. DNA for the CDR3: TGTGCCAGCAGCCTGGAAGGGGGCATATATAATTCACCCCTCCACTTT.

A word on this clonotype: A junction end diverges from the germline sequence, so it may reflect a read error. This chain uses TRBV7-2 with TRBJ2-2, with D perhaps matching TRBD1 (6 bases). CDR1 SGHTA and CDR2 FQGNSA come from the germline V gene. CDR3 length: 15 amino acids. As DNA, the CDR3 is TGTGCCGGCAGCTCCAAGCGTATGGGGGCGGGGGAGCTGTTTTTT. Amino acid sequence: CAGSSKRMGAGELFF.

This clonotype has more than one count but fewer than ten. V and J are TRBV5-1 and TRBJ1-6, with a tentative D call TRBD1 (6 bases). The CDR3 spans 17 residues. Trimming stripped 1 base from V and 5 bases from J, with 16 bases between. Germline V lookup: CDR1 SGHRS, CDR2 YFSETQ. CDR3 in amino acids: CASSLYVPRGNNSPLHF. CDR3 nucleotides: TGCGCCAGCAGCTTGTATGTTCCCAGGGGAAATAATTCACCCCTCCACTTT.

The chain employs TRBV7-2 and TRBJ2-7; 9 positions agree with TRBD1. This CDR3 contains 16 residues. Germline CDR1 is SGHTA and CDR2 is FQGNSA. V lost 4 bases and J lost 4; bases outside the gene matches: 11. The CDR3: CASSSLTGTGLYEQYF. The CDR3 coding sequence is TGTGCCAGCAGCTCGTTAACCGGGACAGGGTTATACGAGCAGTACTTC.

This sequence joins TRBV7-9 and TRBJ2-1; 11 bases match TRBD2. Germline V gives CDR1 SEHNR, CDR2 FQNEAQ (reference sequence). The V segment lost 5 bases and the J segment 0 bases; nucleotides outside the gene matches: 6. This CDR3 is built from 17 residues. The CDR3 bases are TGTGCCAGCAGCCCTCTAGCGGGGGGACTCTCCTACAATGAGCAGTTCTTC. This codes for CASSPLAGGLSYNEQFF.